This paragraph reports one T cell receptor beta chain. Its specificity is not known. CDR3 size: 15 residues. V was shortened by 0 bases and J by 7 bases, with 10 bases between the two germline ends. Germline V CDR1 and CDR2: MNHEY, SMNVEV (reference sequence). Some clones are missing from TCRdb's copy, which holds only in-frame ones; the method was immunoSEQ multiplex PCR. Of about 110,000 clones in the sample, around 90% are singletons; the top ten hold about 5.4%. The data were taken from a study of T cell responses to AZD1222 COVID-19 vaccine. Whole-study results and caveats: Only after the peak T cell response were repertoires sampled. Unmutated variant regions are reportedly the target of nearly half of TCRs that are spike-specific. Seropositive status at baseline applied to only five or six AZD1222 recipients.

The clonotype originates from an adult in good health. The chain combines TRBV27 with TRBJ1-6; D call uncertain. The sample was peripheral blood, taken on day 0 of AZD1222 vaccination. The CDR3, as DNA: TGTGCCAGCAGTTTATCGGGCCGGTTCAATTCACCCCTCCACTTT. Encoded protein: CASSLSGRFNSPLHF.